This T cell receptor beta chain is drawn from a study of CD8+ T cells in alopecia areata. Trimming took 3 bases from V and 12 from J; bases not matched to a gene: 4. The CDR3 sequence is 13 residues long. In germline, CDR1 is LNHDA, CDR2 SQIVND (reference sequence). Treatment defined: oral pan-JAK inhibitor, 5-10 mg twice daily. Sequencing used cDNA as its template, made by extracting RNA and reverse transcribing it. Sequencing was performed with immunoSEQ multiplex PCR; in TCRdb, only in-frame clones are kept and a portion is missing. Among 90,000 to 150,000 clones listed, 53% were seen once. This sequence originates from a human donor with alopecia areata. The chain recombines TRBV19 with TRBJ2-6; 8 bases fit TRBD2. This material consisted of CD4+ T cells sorted from blood, taken at week 4, from a patient treated with tofacitinib. In nucleotides, the CDR3 is TGTGCCAGTAGTATGTACAGCGGGAGCGTCCTGACTTTC. Protein: CASSMYSGSVLTF.